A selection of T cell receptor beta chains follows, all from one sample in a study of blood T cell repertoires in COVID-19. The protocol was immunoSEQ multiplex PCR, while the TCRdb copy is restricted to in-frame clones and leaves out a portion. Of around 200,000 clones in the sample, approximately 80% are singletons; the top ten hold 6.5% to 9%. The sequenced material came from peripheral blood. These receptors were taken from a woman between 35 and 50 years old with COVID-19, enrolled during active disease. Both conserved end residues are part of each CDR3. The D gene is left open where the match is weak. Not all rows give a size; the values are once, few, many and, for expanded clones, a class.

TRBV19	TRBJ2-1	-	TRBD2	TGTGCCACCTCACGTAGGACTAGCGGGAGTCAAGGCGCTGGCAATGAGCAGTTCTTC	CATSRRTSGSQGAGNEQFF
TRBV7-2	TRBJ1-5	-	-	TGTGCCAGCACCTCCCCAGGGGTAATCAATCAGCCCCAGCATTTT	CASTSPGVINQPQHF
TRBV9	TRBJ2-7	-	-	TGTGCCAGCAGCCCCCGCCGGGGGACCCAATCTACTTTTATGGGCGAGCAGTACTTC	CASSPRRGTQSTFMGEQYF
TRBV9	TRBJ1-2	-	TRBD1	TGTGCCAGCAGCGGAATGACTGGGGACAGTGATGTAGGCTACACCTTC	CASSGMTGDSDVGYTF
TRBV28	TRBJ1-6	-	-	TGTGCCAGCCATACCTCTGAGGTGTCACCCCTCCACTTT	CASHTSEVSPLHF
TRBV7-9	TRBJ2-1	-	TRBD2	TGTGCCAGCAGCCCCGGACTAGCGGGAGGAGGGTTTGGGTTCTTC	CASSPGLAGGGFGFF
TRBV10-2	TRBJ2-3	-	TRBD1	TGCGCCAGCAGGGACACAGGGGGACCCACAGATACGCAGTATTTT	CASRDTGGPTDTQYF
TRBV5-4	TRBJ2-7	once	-	TGTGCCAGCAGCCGGACAGCAGCTAACGAGCAGTACTTC	CASSRTAANEQYF
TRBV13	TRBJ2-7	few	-	TGTGCCAGCAGCCCCTATGGCGGTTACTCCTACGAGCAGTACTTC	CASSPYGGYSYEQYF
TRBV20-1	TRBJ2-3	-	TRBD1	TGCAGTGCTAGTGGACAGGCTAGGGGATACACAGATACGCAGTATTTT	CSASGQARGYTDTQYF
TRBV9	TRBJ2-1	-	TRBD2	TGTGCCAGCAGCGTAGAGGCTAGCGGGGGGTCCTACAATGAGCAGTTCTTC	CASSVEASGGSYNEQFF
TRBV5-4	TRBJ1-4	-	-	TGTGCCAGCAGCTTATCCGGGACACCAGCAACTAATGAAAAACTGTTTTTT	CASSLSGTPATNEKLFF
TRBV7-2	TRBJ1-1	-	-	TGTGCCAGCAGACCAGCGGGCGGCGGCAGGAGCACTGAAGCTTTCTTT	CASRPAGGGRSTEAFF
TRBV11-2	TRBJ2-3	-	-	TGTGCCAGCAGCCGAGGCGGAAGGACAGATACGCAGTATTTT	CASSRGGRTDTQYF
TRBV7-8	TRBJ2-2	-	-	TGTGCCAGCAGCTTAGCCCGGGGAGGGGAGCTGTTTTTT	CASSLARGGELFF
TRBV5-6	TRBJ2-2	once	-	TGTGCCAGCGGGGCACGGGTCCTTCAAAAAACCGGGGAGCTGTTTTTT	CASGARVLQKTGELFF
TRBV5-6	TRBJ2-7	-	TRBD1	TGTGCCAGCAGCTTACGGACAGGGTCGCCCTACGAGCAGTACTTC	CASSLRTGSPYEQYF
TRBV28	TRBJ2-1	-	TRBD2	TGTGCCAGCAGTTTAGAGTTTAGCGGGAGGGCGAGGGAGCAGTTCTTC	CASSLEFSGRAREQFF
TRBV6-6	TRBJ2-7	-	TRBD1	TGTGCCAGCAGTACGACAGGGCGTATCTACGAGCAGTACTTC	CASSTTGRIYEQYF
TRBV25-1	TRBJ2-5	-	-	TGTGCCAGCAGTGAACACTTCGAGACCCAGTACTTC	CASSEHFETQYF
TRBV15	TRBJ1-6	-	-	TGTGCCACCAGCAGAGAGTCGGGGTTGAATAATTCACCCCTCCACTTT	CATSRESGLNNSPLHF
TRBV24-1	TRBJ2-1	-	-	TGTGCCACCAGTGATCGTGGACAGACTGAGCAGTTCTTC	CATSDRGQTEQFF
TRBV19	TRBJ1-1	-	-	TGTGCCAGTAGTATGCCGGTGAACACTGAAGCTTTCTTT	CASSMPVNTEAFF
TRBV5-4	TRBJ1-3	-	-	TGTGCCAGCAGCTTGGAGGGGACTGGAAACACCATATATTTT	CASSLEGTGNTIYF
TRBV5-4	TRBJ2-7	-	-	TGTGCCAGCAGCTTAGGCGGGGCGGGCTCCGGGGAGCAGTACTTC	CASSLGGAGSGEQYF
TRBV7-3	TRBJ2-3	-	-	TGTGCCAGCAGCTTAAGGAGGGCGGGTAGCACAGATACGCAGTATTTT	CASSLRRAGSTDTQYF
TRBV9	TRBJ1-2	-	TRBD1	TGTGCCAGCAGCGGCCGGGACAGCTATAACTATGGCTACACCTTC	CASSGRDSYNYGYTF
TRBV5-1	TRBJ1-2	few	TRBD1	TGCGCCAGCAGCTCCCGGACAGGAGGGATTAACTATGGCTACACCTTC	CASSSRTGGINYGYTF
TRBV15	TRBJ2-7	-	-	TGTGCCACCAGCCCCCCGGACAGAGGCGAGCAGTACTTC	CATSPPDRGEQYF
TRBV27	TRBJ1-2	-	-	TGTGCCAGCAGTCCCCGGACAGATTATGGCTACACCTTC	CASSPRTDYGYTF
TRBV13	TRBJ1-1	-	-	TGTGCCAGCACCCGACTGAAGAACACTGAAGCTTTCTTT	CASTRLKNTEAFF
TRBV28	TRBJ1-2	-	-	TGTGCCAGCAGCCCTACTGACTATGGCTACACCTTC	CASSPTDYGYTF
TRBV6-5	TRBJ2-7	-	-	TGTGCCAGCGGGGGCAGGACCCACTCCTACGAGCAGTACTTC	CASGGRTHSYEQYF
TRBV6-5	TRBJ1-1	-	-	TGTGCCAGCAGAAGCCCTCGGGAAGCTTTCTTT	CASRSPREAFF
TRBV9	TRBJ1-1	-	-	TGTGCCAGCAGCGTAGTCGGGGGGCTTGAAGCTTTCTTT	CASSVVGGLEAFF
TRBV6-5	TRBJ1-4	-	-	TGTGCCAGCAGTTCAAGAGCAACTAATGAAAAACTGTTTTTT	CASSSRATNEKLFF
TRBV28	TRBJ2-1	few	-	TGTGCCAGCAGTTTGGAGAATGAGCAGTTCTTC	CASSLENEQFF
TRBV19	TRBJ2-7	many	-	TGTGCCAGTAGGGGCACAGGGAGGGACGAGCAGTACTTC	CASRGTGRDEQYF
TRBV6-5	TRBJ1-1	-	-	TGTGCCAGCAGCCCCCCAACCGGTAGTACTGAAGCTTTCTTT	CASSPPTGSTEAFF
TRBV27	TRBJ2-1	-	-	TGTGCCAGCAGTTTATACCCTCAGCGTCACACTAACTACGATGAGCAGTTCTTC	CASSLYPQRHTNYDEQFF
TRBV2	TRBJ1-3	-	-	TGTGCCAGCAGTGAGGGACTGACCTCTGGAAACACCATATATTTT	CASSEGLTSGNTIYF
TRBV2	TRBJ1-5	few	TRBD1	TGTGCCAGCGGGACAGGGAATCAGCCCCAGCATTTT	CASGTGNQPQHF
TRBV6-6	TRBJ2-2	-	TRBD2	TGTGCCAGCAGGTCGACTAGCGGGACCTCGGGGGAGCTGTTTTTT	CASRSTSGTSGELFF
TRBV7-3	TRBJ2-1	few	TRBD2	TGTGCCAGCAGCTTGAGCGGGAGGGCCAGGGCTGAGCAGTTCTTC	CASSLSGRARAEQFF
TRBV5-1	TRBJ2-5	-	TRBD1	TGCGCCAGCAGCTTGGGGTCCAGGACAGGGGAAGAGACCCAGTACTTC	CASSLGSRTGEETQYF
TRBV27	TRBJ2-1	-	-	TGTGCCAGCAGTTTATCTACAGATTCTATACCCCTCTACAATGAGCAGTTCTTC	CASSLSTDSIPLYNEQFF
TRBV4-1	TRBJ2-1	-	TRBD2	TGCGCCAGCAGCCAAGATATGACTAGCGGGGGGGCAGATGAGCAGTTCTTC	CASSQDMTSGGADEQFF
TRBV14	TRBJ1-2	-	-	TGTGCCAGCAGCCTAAACCGGGATTTCTATGGCTACACCTTC	CASSLNRDFYGYTF
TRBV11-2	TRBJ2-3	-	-	TGTGCCAGCAGCTACCAAAGAGGTGGGACAGATACGCAGTATTTT	CASSYQRGGTDTQYF
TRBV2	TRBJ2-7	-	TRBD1	TGTGCCAGCCCCCACGGGACAGGAGAATACGAGCAGTACTTC	CASPHGTGEYEQYF
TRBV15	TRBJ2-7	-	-	TGTGCCACCAGCGGATGGATACAGGGGGGGGTAGAGGAGCAGTACTTC	CATSGWIQGGVEEQYF
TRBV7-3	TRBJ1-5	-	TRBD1	TGTGCCAGCAGCTTGGCTGAGGACAGGGGGAATCAGCCCCAGCATTTT	CASSLAEDRGNQPQHF
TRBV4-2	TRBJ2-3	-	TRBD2	TGTGCCAGCAGCCAGGATAGCGGGCGCACAGATACGCAGTATTTT	CASSQDSGRTDTQYF
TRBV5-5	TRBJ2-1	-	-	TGTGCCAGCAGCCGACTAGTAGCGTCCTACAATGAGCAGTTCTTC	CASSRLVASYNEQFF
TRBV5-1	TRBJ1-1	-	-	TGCGCCAGCAGCTTGGAAACGGGGGGTGCTGAAGCTTTCTTT	CASSLETGGAEAFF
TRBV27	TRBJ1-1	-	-	TGTGCCAGCAGTTTTCGAGGGAACACTGAAGCTTTCTTT	CASSFRGNTEAFF